The rows below give T cell receptor beta chains drawn from one sample of a study of T cells in Graves' hyperthyroidism and ophthalmopathy. TCRdb re-derived calls from the multiplex PCR reads in MiXCR, one entry per CDR3 protein. This table holds under 250,000 distinct CDR3 sequences, about 15% found once. Sequenced input: blood. These receptors originate from a man aged 45-65 years with Graves' hyperthyroidism. Both conserved end residues are part of each CDR3. D genes are given only for firm matches. Expanded clones are given a class, and other clones once, few, many or no size at all.

.,TRBV6-1,many,13,TRBJ1-6,TGTGCCAGCAGAGGACAGCTTAATTCACCCCTCCACTTT,CASRGQLNSPLHF
TRBD2,TRBV5-1,many,14,TRBJ2-7,TGCGCCAGCAGCTCCGGGACTAGCCGAGAGGAGCAGTACTTC,CASSSGTSREEQYF
.,TRBV29-1,.,13,TRBJ2-1,TGCAGCGTTGAAGAAAAGCTGCCCAATGAGCAGTTCTTC,CSVEEKLPNEQFF
.,TRBV6-6,many,14,TRBJ2-5,TGTGCCAGCAGTTACTCGGACCCTGGAGAGACCCAGTACTTC,CASSYSDPGETQYF
TRBD1,TRBV11-2,many,14,TRBJ1-1,TGTGCCAGCAGCTTGCAGGGGGAAGGCACTGAAGCTTTCTTT,CASSLQGEGTEAFF
.,TRBV28,many,12,TRBJ2-7,TGTGCCAGCAGTTTATTAATCCGCGAGCAGTACTTC,CASSLLIREQYF
TRBD2,TRBV28,.,15,TRBJ2-1,TGTGCCAGCAGTGGAAGGACTAGCGGGAGTGTTGAGCAGTTCTTC,CASSGRTSGSVEQFF
.,TRBV20-1,.,13,TRBJ1-5,TGCAGTGCTAGAGAGGGGGGCTGGCAGCCCCAGCATTTT,CSAREGGWQPQHF
TRBD2,TRBV11-2,.,16,TRBJ2-5,TGTGCCAGCAGCTTAGATGGACTAGCGGGAGGAGGGGCCCAGTACTTC,CASSLDGLAGGGAQYF
.,TRBV28,few,12,TRBJ1-5,TGTGCCAGCAGGACCCTTAATCAGCCCCAGCATTTT,CASRTLNQPQHF
.,TRBV15,few,17,TRBJ2-3,TGTGCCACCAGCAGAGATCGGCCGGCAGATAGCACAGATACGCAGTATTTT,CATSRDRPADSTDTQYF
.,TRBV11-2,many,19,TRBJ2-1,TGTGCCAGCAGCTCATTCGGACTCACGATTATAGGCGGGTACAATGAGCAGTTCTTC,CASSSFGLTIIGGYNEQFF
TRBD1,TRBV28,many,15,TRBJ2-5,TGTGCCAGCAGTCAAATTGACAGGGTTGGAGAGACCCAGTACTTC,CASSQIDRVGETQYF
TRBD1,TRBV28,many,14,TRBJ1-1,TGTGCCAGCAGTACCCGGACAGGGAACACTGAAGCTTTCTTT,CASSTRTGNTEAFF
TRBD2,TRBV28,many,16,TRBJ2-3,TGTGCCAGCAGTCCCCATAGACTAGCGGGGACAGATACGCAGTATTTT,CASSPHRLAGTDTQYF
.,TRBV20-1,few,15,TRBJ2-3,TGCAGTGCTAGAACCCCTAGGACTAGCACAGATACGCAGTATTTT,CSARTPRTSTDTQYF
.,TRBV20-1,many,14,TRBJ2-7,TGCAGTGCTAGGTTGTGGGGGAGGCCCTACGAGCAGTACTTC,CSARLWGRPYEQYF
.,TRBV4-1,.,17,TRBJ1-2,TGCGCCAGCAGCCAAGAAGGGGGATGGGGGGCGCAGCTTGGCTACACCTTC,CASSQEGGWGAQLGYTF
TRBD2,TRBV11-2,many,21,TRBJ2-1,TGTGCCAGCAGCCGCATAGCGGGGACTAGCGGGAGGGGTAGCTCCTACAATGAGCAGTTCTTC,CASSRIAGTSGRGSSYNEQFF
TRBD2,TRBV20-1,few,14,TRBJ2-2,TGCAGTGCTAAAGAGCGGGAACGCACCGGGGAGCTGTTTTTT,CSAKERERTGELFF
TRBD2,TRBV27,many,16,TRBJ2-3,TGTGCCAGCAACCGAGTAGCGGGAGTTCGCACAGATACGCAGTATTTT,CASNRVAGVRTDTQYF
.,TRBV28,many,15,TRBJ2-5,TGTGCCAGCAGTTTATACACCGGGGGCGGAGAGACCCAGTACTTC,CASSLYTGGGETQYF
.,TRBV7-9,many,13,TRBJ2-7,TGTGCCAGCAGCCCTCGGGGCCCCTACGAGCAGTACTTC,CASSPRGPYEQYF
.,TRBV6-6,many,14,TRBJ2-7,TGTGCCAGCAGTTACTCGTTTGGGTCCTACGAGCAGTACTTC,CASSYSFGSYEQYF
.,TRBV7-2,many,13,TRBJ1-1,TGTGCCAGCAGCTTGAACAGGTTGGGTGAAGCTTTCTTT,CASSLNRLGEAFF
.,TRBV7-8,many,16,TRBJ1-5,TGTGCCAGCAGCTTGGACAGCCGGTATAGCAATCAGCCCCAGCATTTT,CASSLDSRYSNQPQHF
TRBD1,TRBV19,few,16,TRBJ2-2,TGTGCCAGTACCCAATACTCCGGGACAGAAGGCGGGGAGCTGTTTTTT,CASTQYSGTEGGELFF
.,TRBV20-1,many,14,TRBJ2-3,TGCAGTGCTAGAGCGGGGACGAGCACAGATACGCAGTATTTT,CSARAGTSTDTQYF
.,TRBV12-5,.,12,TRBJ2-7,TGTGCTAGTGGTTCCTTTAACTACGAGCAGTACTTC,CASGSFNYEQYF
.,TRBV19,.,16,TRBJ1-5,TGTGCCAGTAGTCCAGACGGACAACCCTTTACCCAGCCCCAGCATTTT,CASSPDGQPFTQPQHF
TRBD2,TRBV27,many,17,TRBJ2-5,TGTGCCAGCAGTAGGAGAACTAGCGGGAGTTTCCAAGAGACCCAGTACTTC,CASSRRTSGSFQETQYF
.,TRBV20-1,.,15,TRBJ1-3,TGCAGTGCTAGAGTGAGGGGGAGCTCTGGAAACACCATATATTTT,CSARVRGSSGNTIYF